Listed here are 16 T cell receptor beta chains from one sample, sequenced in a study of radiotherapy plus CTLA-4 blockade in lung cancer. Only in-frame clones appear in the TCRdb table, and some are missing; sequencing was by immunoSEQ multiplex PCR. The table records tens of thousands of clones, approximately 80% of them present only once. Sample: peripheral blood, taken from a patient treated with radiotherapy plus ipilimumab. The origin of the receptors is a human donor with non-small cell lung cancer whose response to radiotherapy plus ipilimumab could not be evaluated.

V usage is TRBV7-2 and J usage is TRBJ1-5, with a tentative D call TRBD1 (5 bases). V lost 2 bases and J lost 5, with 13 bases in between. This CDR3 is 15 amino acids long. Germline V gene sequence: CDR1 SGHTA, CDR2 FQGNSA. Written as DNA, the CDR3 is TGTGCCAGCAGCTTACGGGTGGGGGGAGATCAGCCCCAGCATTTT. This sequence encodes CASSLRVGGDQPQHF. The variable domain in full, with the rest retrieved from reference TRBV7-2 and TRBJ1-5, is GAGVSQSPSNKVTEKGKDVELRCDPISGHTALYWYRQSLGQGLEFLIYFQGNSAPDKSGLPSDRFSAERTGGSVSTLTIQRTQQEDSAVYLCASSLRVGGDQPQHFGDGTRLSIL.

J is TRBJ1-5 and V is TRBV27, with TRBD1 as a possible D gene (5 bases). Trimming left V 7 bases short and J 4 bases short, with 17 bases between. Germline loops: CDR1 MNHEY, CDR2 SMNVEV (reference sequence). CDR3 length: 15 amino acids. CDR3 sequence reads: CASNPQGVLNQPQHF. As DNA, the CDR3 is TGTGCCAGCAATCCACAAGGGGTGCTAAATCAGCCCCAGCATTTT.

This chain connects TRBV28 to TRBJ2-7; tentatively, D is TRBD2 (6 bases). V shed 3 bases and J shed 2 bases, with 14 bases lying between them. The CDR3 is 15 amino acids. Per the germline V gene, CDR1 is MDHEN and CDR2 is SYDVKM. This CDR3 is CASSFNWGGTYEQYF. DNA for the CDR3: TGTGCCAGCAGTTTCAATTGGGGAGGTACCTACGAGCAGTACTTC.

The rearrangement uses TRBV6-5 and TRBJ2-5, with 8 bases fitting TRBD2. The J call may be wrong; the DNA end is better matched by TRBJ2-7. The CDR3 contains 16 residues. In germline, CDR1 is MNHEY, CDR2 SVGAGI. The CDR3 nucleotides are TGTGCCAGCAGTTCCCTCCTTCCGCGGGAGGTCTACGAGCAGTACTTC. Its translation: CASSSLLPREVYEQYF.

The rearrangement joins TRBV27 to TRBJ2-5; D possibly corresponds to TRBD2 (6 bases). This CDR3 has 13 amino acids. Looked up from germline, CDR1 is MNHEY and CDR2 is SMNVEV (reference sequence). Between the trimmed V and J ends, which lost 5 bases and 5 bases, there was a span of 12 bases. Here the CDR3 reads CASSPLALETQYF. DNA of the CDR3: TGTGCCAGCAGTCCCCTAGCGTTGGAGACCCAGTACTTC.

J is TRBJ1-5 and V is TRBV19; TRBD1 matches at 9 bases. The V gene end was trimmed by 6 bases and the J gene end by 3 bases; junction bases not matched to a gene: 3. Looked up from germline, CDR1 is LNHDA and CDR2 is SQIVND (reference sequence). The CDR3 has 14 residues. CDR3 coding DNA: TGTGCCAGTAGACGACAGGGGGACAATCAGCCCCAGCATTTT. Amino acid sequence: CASRRQGDNQPQHF.

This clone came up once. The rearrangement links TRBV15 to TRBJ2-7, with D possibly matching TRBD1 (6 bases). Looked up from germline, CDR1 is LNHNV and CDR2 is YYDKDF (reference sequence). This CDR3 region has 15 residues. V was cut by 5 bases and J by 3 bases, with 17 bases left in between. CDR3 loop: CATSGPDRTYYEQYF. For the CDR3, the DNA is TGTGCCACCAGCGGACCGGACAGAACCTACTACGAGCAGTACTTC.

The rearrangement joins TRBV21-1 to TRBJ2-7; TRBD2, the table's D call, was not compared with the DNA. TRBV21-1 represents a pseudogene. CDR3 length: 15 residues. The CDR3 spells CASSKEGGPLVEQYF. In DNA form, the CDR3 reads TGTGCCAGCAGCAAAGAGGGGGGGCCCCTGGTGGAGCAGTACTTC.

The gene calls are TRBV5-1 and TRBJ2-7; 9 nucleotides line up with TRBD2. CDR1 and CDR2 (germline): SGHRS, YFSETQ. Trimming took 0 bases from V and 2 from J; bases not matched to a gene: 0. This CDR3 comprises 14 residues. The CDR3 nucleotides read TGCGCCAGCAGCTTGGCTAGCGGGACCTACGAGCAGTACTTC. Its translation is CASSLASGTYEQYF.

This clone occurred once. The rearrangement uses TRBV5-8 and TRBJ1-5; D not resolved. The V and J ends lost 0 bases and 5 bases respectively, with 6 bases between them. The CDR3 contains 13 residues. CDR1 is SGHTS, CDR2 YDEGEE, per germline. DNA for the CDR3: TGTGCCAGCAGCTTGGAGCCCTATCAGCCCCAGCATTTT. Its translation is CASSLEPYQPQHF.

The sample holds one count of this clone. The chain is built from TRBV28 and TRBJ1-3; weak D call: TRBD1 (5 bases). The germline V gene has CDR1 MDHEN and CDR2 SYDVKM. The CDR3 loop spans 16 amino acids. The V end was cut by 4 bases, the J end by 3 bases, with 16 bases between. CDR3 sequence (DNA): TGTGCCAGCAGTTATGGGGGGGTTGGGAGTGGAAACACCATATATTTT. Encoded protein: CASSYGGVGSGNTIYF.

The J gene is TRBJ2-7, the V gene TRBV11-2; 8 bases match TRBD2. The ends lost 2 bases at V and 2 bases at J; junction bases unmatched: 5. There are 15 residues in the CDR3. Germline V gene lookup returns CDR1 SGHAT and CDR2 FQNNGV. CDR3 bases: TGTGCCAGCAGCTTAACAACTAGCGGCACCTACGAGCAGTACTTC. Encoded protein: CASSLTTSGTYEQYF. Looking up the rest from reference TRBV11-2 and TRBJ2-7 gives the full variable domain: EAGVAQSPRYKIIEKRQSVAFWCNPISGHATLYWYQQILGQGPKLLIQFQNNGVVDDSQLPKDRFSAERLKGVDSTLKIQPAKLEDSAVYLCASSLTTSGTYEQYFGPGTRLTVT.

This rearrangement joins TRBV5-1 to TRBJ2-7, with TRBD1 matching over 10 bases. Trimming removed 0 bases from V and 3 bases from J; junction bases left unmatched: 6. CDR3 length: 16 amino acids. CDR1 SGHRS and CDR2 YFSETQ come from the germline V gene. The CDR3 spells CASSLGGTGVFYEQYF. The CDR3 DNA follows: TGCGCCAGCAGCTTGGGTGGGACAGGGGTGTTCTACGAGCAGTACTTC. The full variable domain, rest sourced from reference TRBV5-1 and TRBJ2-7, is KAGVTQTPRYLIKTRGQQVTLSCSPISGHRSVSWYQQTPGQGLQFLFEYFSETQRNKGNFPGRFSGRQFSNSRSEMNVSTLELGDSALYLCASSLGGTGVFYEQYFGPGTRLTVT.

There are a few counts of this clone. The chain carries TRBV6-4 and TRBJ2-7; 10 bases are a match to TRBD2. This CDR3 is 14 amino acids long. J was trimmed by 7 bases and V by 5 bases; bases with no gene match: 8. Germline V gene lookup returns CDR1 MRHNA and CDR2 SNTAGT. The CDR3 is CASSPASGGGEQYF. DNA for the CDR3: TGTGCCAGCAGTCCGGCTAGCGGGGGCGGAGAGCAGTACTTC.

CDR3 region: CASSPRGGAVGEQFF. CDR3 nucleotide sequence: TGTGCCAGCAGTCCAAGGGGGGGCGCAGTGGGTGAGCAGTTCTTC. The chain couples TRBV6-5 to TRBJ2-1; TRBD2 is a possible D gene (7 bases). Between the trimmed V and J ends, which lost 5 bases and 9 bases, there was a span of 20 bases. Germline values: CDR1 MNHEY, CDR2 SVGAGI. CDR3 length: 15 residues.

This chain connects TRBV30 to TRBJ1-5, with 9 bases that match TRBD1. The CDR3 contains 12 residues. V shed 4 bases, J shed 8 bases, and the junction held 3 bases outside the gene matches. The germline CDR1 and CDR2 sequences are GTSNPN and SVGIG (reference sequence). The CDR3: CAWNRGLEPQHF. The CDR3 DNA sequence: TGTGCCTGGAACAGGGGGCTAGAGCCCCAGCATTTT.